A selection of T cell receptor beta chains follows, all from one sample in a study of CD8+ T cells in alopecia areata. The assay was immunoSEQ multiplex PCR, and TCRdb's table has in-frame clones only and misses some. The sample includes 150,000 to 200,000 clones, around 58% of them seen just once. The sequencing used CD4+ T cells sorted from blood, collected at roughly week 55, from a patient treated with tofacitinib. These receptors all stem from a human donor with alopecia areata. Both conserved end residues are part of each CDR3. A D gene is named only where the DNA matches it firmly. Where a row states a size, it is once, few, many or the class of an expanded clone; other rows omit it.

d_call clone_size j_call v_call cdr3_nt cdr3_aa
- once TRBJ2-3 TRBV20-1 TGCAGTGCTTGGGTCCCAGATACGCAGTATTTT CSAWVPDTQYF
- few TRBJ1-2 TRBV6-1 TGTGCCAGCAGCCAATTCCTCCAGGGGAGTGGCTACACCTTC CASSQFLQGSGYTF
- few TRBJ1-4 TRBV29-1 TGCAGCGTTTCTGGACAGAATGAAAAACTGTTTTTT CSVSGQNEKLFF
TRBD1 - TRBJ2-3 TRBV30 TGTGCCTGGAGATCGACAGGGGGTTCAGATACGCAGTATTTT CAWRSTGGSDTQYF
TRBD1 - TRBJ1-6 TRBV30 TGTGCCTGGAGTGCACAGGGGAGGGTCGTAGTTTCACCCCTCCACTTT CAWSAQGRVVVSPLHF
TRBD1 - TRBJ1-5 TRBV7-2 TGTGCCAGCAGCACCCAGGGGGCCAGCAATCAGCCCCAGCATTTT CASSTQGASNQPQHF
- few TRBJ2-1 TRBV7-9 TGTGCCAGCAGCCAGAGGGGCCCTACGGCGATTGAGCAGTTCTTC CASSQRGPTAIEQFF
TRBD1 - TRBJ2-7 TRBV27 TGTGCCAGCAGTGACCGACAGGGGTTGTACTTC CASSDRQGLYF
- - TRBJ2-5 TRBV9 TGTGCCAGCAGCGTAGGAGGGGTGGAGACCCAGTACTTC CASSVGGVETQYF
- few TRBJ1-1 TRBV29-1 TGCAGCGTGGGGGGACTGACGAACACTGAAGCTTTCTTT CSVGGLTNTEAFF
TRBD1 few TRBJ1-2 TRBV10-3 TGTGCCATCAGTGAGGACAGGGCGCCGATCTATGGCTACACCTTC CAISEDRAPIYGYTF
TRBD1 few TRBJ2-1 TRBV15 TGTGCCACCAGCAGAGATCTTGGGACAGGGCAAAATGAGCAGTTCTTC CATSRDLGTGQNEQFF
- few TRBJ1-1 TRBV7-2 TGTGCCAGCACTAGAAGACGGGACACTGAAGCTTTCTTT CASTRRRDTEAFF
TRBD2 - TRBJ2-6 TRBV27 TGTGCCAGCAGTCGACTAGCGGGGGGGCCTAAGGCTGCAGACTCTGGGGCCAACGTCCTGACTTTC CASSRLAGGPKAADSGANVLTF
- - TRBJ2-6 TRBV6-5 TGTGCCAGCCGGATAAGGGGCTCTGGGGCCAACGTCCTGACTTTC CASRIRGSGANVLTF
- - TRBJ2-5 TRBV11-3 TGTGCCAGCAGCCCCCGGGGCGGCGAGACCCAGTACTTC CASSPRGGETQYF
- few TRBJ2-2 TRBV5-6 TGTGCCAGCAGCCCCGACACCGGGACCGGGGAGCTGTTTTTT CASSPDTGTGELFF
- - TRBJ1-4 TRBV27 TGTGCCAGCAGTTTTAAAATTAATGAAAAACTGTTTTTT CASSFKINEKLFF
TRBD1 - TRBJ2-1 TRBV15 TGTGCCACCAGCAAACGGACAGGGAACGTCAATGAGCAGTTCTTC CATSKRTGNVNEQFF
- - TRBJ1-2 TRBV7-9 TGTGCCAGCAGCTTAGAAGACACAGTTCTCTATGGCTACACCTTC CASSLEDTVLYGYTF
- few TRBJ2-3 TRBV6-5 TGTGCCAGGGCATCTACCGGCAGGGGCACAGATACGCAGTATTTT CARASTGRGTDTQYF
TRBD2 - TRBJ2-5 TRBV9 TGTGCCAGCAGCTATGCGGGGGGGCCCGGGACCCAGTACTTC CASSYAGGPGTQYF
- - TRBJ2-2 TRBV18 TGTGCCAGCTCACGGGCGGCCGGGGAGCTGTTTTTT CASSRAAGELFF
- - TRBJ2-1 TRBV6-1 TGTGCCAGCAGGGAACGTCCGGGTAGCTCCTACAATGAGCAGTTCTTC CASRERPGSSYNEQFF
TRBD2 - TRBJ2-1 TRBV30 TGTGCCTCTAGCGGGGGGGGATACAATGAGCAGTTCTTC CASSGGGYNEQFF
- - TRBJ1-5 TRBV7-2 TGTGCCAGCAGCTTAGCAGGCCGGGGGGATTCGGCCCAGCATTTT CASSLAGRGDSAQHF
- - TRBJ2-7 TRBV5-1 TGCGCCAGCAGCGAAGCGGCTACAGGTCCCACCTCCTACGAGCAGTACTTC CASSEAATGPTSYEQYF
TRBD1 few TRBJ2-1 TRBV6-5 TGTGCCAGCAGCTACGGGCTCAGGGGGAATGAGCAGTTCTTC CASSYGLRGNEQFF
- - TRBJ2-3 TRBV7-8 TGTGCCAGCAGCTTATCCCTGGGGGATACGCAGTATTTT CASSLSLGDTQYF
- - TRBJ1-1 TRBV29-1 TGCAGCGTTGAAGCAAAGGCGATAGATGAAGCTTTCTTT CSVEAKAIDEAFF
TRBD1 - TRBJ2-3 TRBV7-3 TGTGCCAGCAGCGAGCCGGGACAGGGCACAGATACGCAGTATTTT CASSEPGQGTDTQYF
- once TRBJ1-6 TRBV7-3 TGTGCCAGCAGCGCAACAGGTCCAAATTCACCCCTCCACTTT CASSATGPNSPLHF
- - TRBJ1-1 TRBV11-2 TGTGCCAGCAGCTTCCGGACGAACACTGAAGCTTTCTTT CASSFRTNTEAFF
- few TRBJ1-5 TRBV2 TGTGCCAGCAGTGAACTTTTGAGGGGCTGGCAGCATTTT CASSELLRGWQHF
- few TRBJ1-4 TRBV25-1 TGTGCCAGCAGCAGGACAACTAATGAAAAACTGTTTTTT CASSRTTNEKLFF
- - TRBJ1-5 TRBV12-5 TGTGCTAGTGGTTTGGTACCCGGGGGCCTCGTAGAGCCCCAGCATTTT CASGLVPGGLVEPQHF
- - TRBJ1-2 TRBV5-1 TGCGCCAGCAGCTTGTCAACAGGCGGCTACACCTTC CASSLSTGGYTF
- - TRBJ1-5 TRBV7-8 TGTGCCAGCAGCTTTTACCAACAGGGTAAGCGCAATCAGCCCCAGCATTTT CASSFYQQGKRNQPQHF
- - TRBJ1-1 TRBV5-1 TGCGCCAGCAGCCGCGGGGGATCCACTGAAGCTTTCTTT CASSRGGSTEAFF
- - TRBJ2-2 TRBV7-9 TGTGCCAGCAGCTTCGTGGGGAACACCGGGGAGCTGTTTTTT CASSFVGNTGELFF
TRBD1 few TRBJ2-7 TRBV15 TGTGCCACCAGCAGAGAGACAGGGCCGGCCTACGAGCAGTACTTC CATSRETGPAYEQYF
TRBD1 - TRBJ1-2 TRBV29-1 TGCAGCGCCGAAGGGGACAGGCAATCTAACTATGGCTACACCTTC CSAEGDRQSNYGYTF
- once TRBJ1-5 TRBV30 TGTGCCTGGAGTGTCGGATTTGACAATCAGCCCCAGCATTTT CAWSVGFDNQPQHF
TRBD1 - TRBJ1-1 TRBV5-1 TGCGCCAGCAGCCCGCAACCGGACAGGGGGAACACTGAAGCTTTCTTT CASSPQPDRGNTEAFF
- - TRBJ2-7 TRBV13 TGTGCCAGCAGCGGGCCGGGACGGATCTACGAGCAGTACTTC CASSGPGRIYEQYF
- - TRBJ1-6 TRBV5-6 TGTGCCAGCAGCCGTGCAGCTGGGACCTATAATTCACCCCTCCACTTT CASSRAAGTYNSPLHF
- few TRBJ2-3 TRBV5-1 TGCGCCAGCAGCTTAATCCCCACAGATACGCAGTATTTT CASSLIPTDTQYF
TRBD1 - TRBJ1-5 TRBV30 TGTGCCTGGAGTACAGGGGGCTATCAGCCCCAGCATTTT CAWSTGGYQPQHF
- - TRBJ1-1 TRBV2 TGTGCCAGCAGTGATTGGGATGTAGCTTTCTTT CASSDWDVAFF
- - TRBJ1-3 TRBV29-1 TGCAGCGCTGCGCCGGGCGGAAACACCATATATTTT CSAAPGGNTIYF
TRBD1 - TRBJ1-2 TRBV11-2 TGTGCCAGCAGCTTGGGACAGGGCTTCGGCGGCTACACCTTC CASSLGQGFGGYTF
- - TRBJ1-3 TRBV6-1 TGTGCCAGCAGGGAATGGGGTGGAGGCGCGGACGGAAACACCATATATTTT CASREWGGGADGNTIYF
- - TRBJ1-1 TRBV5-4 TGTGCCAGCAGCTTGGGACAGGCCACTGAAGCTTTCTTT CASSLGQATEAFF
- - TRBJ1-1 TRBV29-1 TGCAGCGTCGTTGGAGTGGGCGGGACTGAAGCTTTCTTT CSVVGVGGTEAFF
- - TRBJ1-2 TRBV4-2 TGTGCCAGCAGCGACCCCCCGGCAGGGAAAGGCTACACCTTC CASSDPPAGKGYTF
TRBD2 - TRBJ2-3 TRBV6-5 TGTGCCAGCAGTGATGGACTAGTATTGGATACGCAGTATTTT CASSDGLVLDTQYF
- - TRBJ2-7 TRBV6-5 TGTGCCAGCCAGCCGGGACCGAATTCCTACGAGCAGTACTTC CASQPGPNSYEQYF
- - TRBJ1-2 TRBV2 TGTGCCAGCGCACGGACAGACTATGGCTACACCTTC CASARTDYGYTF